One and the same sample provided the 10 T cell receptor beta chains below, sequenced in a study of Ad26.COV2.S vaccination and SARS-CoV-2 variants. The assay was immunoSEQ multiplex PCR, and TCRdb's table has in-frame clones only and misses some. The data contain over 100,000 clones, over 70% of them singletons. The starting material was peripheral blood, obtained after recovery from COVID-19. Receptors originate from a human donor who had recovered from COVID-19.

This clone has a handful of counts. This sequence joins TRBV5-5 and TRBJ1-6, with D tentatively TRBD1 (5 bases). Per the germline V gene, CDR1 is SGHKS and CDR2 is YYEKEE (reference sequence). The CDR3 runs 17 residues. The V end was cut by 4 bases, the J end by 6 bases, with 20 bases between. In DNA form, the CDR3 reads TGTGCCAGCAGCCCGGACCCGGGGGGTATAGGTAATTCACCCCTCCACTTT. This codes for CASSPDPGGIGNSPLHF.

The CDR3 nucleotides are TGTGCCAGCAGCTTAACAGGGGCCTATGGCTACACCTTC. This translates into CASSLTGAYGYTF. V usage is TRBV7-2 and J usage is TRBJ1-2; 7 bases fit TRBD1. The V gene end was trimmed by 2 bases and the J gene end by 4 bases; junction bases not matched to a gene: 1. The CDR3 totals 13 residues. The V gene's germline CDR1 is SGHTA and CDR2 FQGNSA.

The chain couples TRBV5-6 to TRBJ1-1; D is perhaps TRBD1 (5 bases). The V and J ends lost 4 bases and 1 base respectively, with 20 bases between them. The CDR3 consists of 17 residues. The germline V gene has CDR1 SGHDT and CDR2 YYEEEE. DNA for the CDR3: TGTGCCAGCAGCGATCAGACAGCGGGCGGGCAGAACACTGAAGCTTTCTTT. Amino acid sequence: CASSDQTAGGQNTEAFF.

The chain joins TRBV5-1 to TRBJ2-7; 7 bases are shared with TRBD1. The CDR3 consists of 16 residues. Losses at the gene ends were 0 bases for V and 3 bases for J; bases not matched to a gene: 9. Germline CDR1 and CDR2: SGHRS and YFSETQ. CDR3 sequence reads: CASSLGYATGSYEQYF. CDR3 nucleotides: TGCGCCAGCAGCTTGGGGTACGCGACAGGGAGCTACGAGCAGTACTTC.

The rearrangement links TRBV24-1 to TRBJ1-2; unclear D gene. The CDR3 has 15 residues. Germline V CDR1 and CDR2: KGHDR, SFDVKD. The V gene lost 12 bases and the J gene lost 6 bases, with 25 bases spanning the gap. The CDR3 DNA is TGTGCCGCAACCCATATGGTGAGACCTGAAGATGGCTACACCTTC. Residues: CAATHMVRPEDGYTF.

The gene calls are TRBV6-4 and TRBJ1-1; perhaps TRBD1 as D (5 bases). Trimming cost V 6 bases and J 0 bases, with 11 bases left between them. Germline CDR1 reads MRHNA; CDR2 reads SNTAGT. This CDR3 comprises 14 residues. The CDR3 protein is CASRDSDMNTEAFF. The CDR3, as DNA: TGTGCCAGCAGAGACAGCGACATGAACACTGAAGCTTTCTTT.

The rearrangement uses TRBV30 and TRBJ1-2; 8 nucleotides match TRBD1. After removal of 4 bases from V and 4 bases from J, the junction contained 11 bases not matched to a gene. The CDR3 is 15 residues long. CDR1 GTSNPN and CDR2 SVGIG come from the germline V gene (reference sequence). CDR3 in amino acids: CAWIVHGQGSYGYTF. The CDR3 nucleotides read TGTGCCTGGATAGTACATGGACAGGGTAGCTATGGCTACACCTTC.

The CDR3 region is CASNIQALEPYEQYF. The CDR3 bases are TGTGCCAGCAATATTCAAGCCTTGGAACCCTACGAGCAGTACTTC. This sequence joins TRBV5-6 and TRBJ2-7; the D is unclear. V was cut by 6 bases and J by 2 bases, with 18 bases left in between. Germline V gives CDR1 SGHDT, CDR2 YYEEEE. This CDR3 has 15 amino acids.

The chain employs TRBV7-9 and TRBJ2-4, with 7 bases matching TRBD1. There are 15 residues in the CDR3. Germline CDR1 SEHNR, CDR2 FQNEAQ (reference sequence). Trimming removed 5 bases from V and 9 bases from J; junction bases left unmatched: 13. CDR3 residues: CASSAGTDLGSIQYF. CDR3 nucleotide sequence: TGTGCCAGCAGCGCAGGGACAGACCTTGGGAGCATTCAGTACTTC.

This chain links TRBV24-1 with TRBJ1-5; 7 positions match TRBD1. V dropped 6 bases and J dropped 4; count of bases not matched to a gene: 14. This CDR3 contains 17 residues. Germline assignment: CDR1 KGHDR and CDR2 SFDVKD. This CDR3 is CATSPTLRDRTNQPQHF. In nucleotides, the CDR3 is TGTGCCACCAGTCCAACACTCCGGGACAGAACTAATCAGCCCCAGCATTTT.